This T cell receptor beta chain derives from a study of blood T cell repertoires in COVID-19. Germline V lookup: CDR1 SGHNT, CDR2 YYREEE (reference sequence). This CDR3 is built from 13 residues. V was trimmed by 2 bases and J by 7 bases, leaving 12 bases between them. Clones were sequenced by immunoSEQ multiplex PCR, and TCRdb holds only the in-frame ones, with some missing. The sample shows 150,000 or so clones, 84% of them seen only once. The receptor's source is a man younger than 30 with active or convalescent COVID-19. This chain links TRBV5-4 with TRBJ1-2, with unresolved D. The sequenced sample consisted of peripheral blood. This chain's CDR3 is CASSLKGSLGYTF. Written as DNA, the CDR3 is TGTGCCAGCAGCTTAAAAGGGAGTCTTGGCTACACCTTC.